The 27 T cell receptor beta chains listed next were all sequenced from one sample in a study of Ad26.COV2.S vaccination and SARS-CoV-2 variants. The treatment is: roughly 19 received Ad26.COV2.S at low or high dose, single or two shots; 5 received placebo; per-sample allocation not given. Sampling happened 63 days after the first vaccine or placebo injection. Assay: immunoSEQ multiplex PCR; the TCRdb copy retains only in-frame clones and omits some. The sample shows roughly 400,000 clones, roughly 90% of them seen only once. The source material was peripheral blood, sampled in a trial of Ad26.COV2.S vaccine versus placebo. Receptors were obtained from a person between 18 and 60 years old who received the Ad26.COV2.S COVID-19 vaccine or a placebo.

The CDR3 coding sequence is TGCGCCAGCAGCCAAGGTAGCGGGGGGCCGAATACGCAGTATTTT. Its protein product is CASSQGSGGPNTQYF. The rearrangement uses TRBV4-3 and TRBJ2-3, with 10 nucleotides matching TRBD2. After removal of 1 base from V and 7 bases from J, the junction contained 5 bases not matched to a gene. The germline V gene has CDR1 LGHNA and CDR2 YSLEER. The CDR3 totals 15 residues.

The chain has TRBV27 and TRBJ1-1; no clear D gene. CDR1 is MNHEY, CDR2 SMNVEV, per germline (reference sequence). The CDR3 spans 14 residues. V lost 5 bases to trimming and J lost 1 base, with 11 bases between them. DNA of the CDR3: TGTGCCAGCAGTCCATTACAACGGAACACTGAAGCTTTCTTT. Translation: CASSPLQRNTEAFF.

This chain joins TRBV19 and TRBJ2-4; D gene ambiguous. Looked up from germline, CDR1 is LNHDA and CDR2 is SQIVND (reference sequence). The CDR3 is 17 residues long. Trimming removed 3 bases at V and 1 base at J, with 16 bases between. The CDR3 bases are TGTGCCAGTAGTATGGAAGCGAGGAATAGTGCCAAAAACATTCAGTACTTC. Translation gives CASSMEARNSAKNIQYF.

The rearrangement uses TRBV3-1 (or the pseudogene TRBV3-2) and TRBJ1-1; 7 bases fit TRBD1. This CDR3 is built from 14 residues. Trimming at V came to 4 bases and at J to 1 base, leaving 3 bases not matched to a gene. Germline values: CDR1 LGHDT, CDR2 YNNKEL (reference sequence). CDR3 nucleotide sequence: TGTGCCAGCAGCCTCAGGACAGGGAACACTGAAGCTTTCTTT. As protein: CASSLRTGNTEAFF.

This clone was counted only a few times. The rearrangement joins TRBV19 to TRBJ1-2; 8 bases match TRBD1. The CDR3 sequence is 13 residues long. V lost 11 bases and J lost 2; bases outside the gene matches: 7. Germline CDR1 reads LNHDA; CDR2 reads SQIVND (reference sequence). CDR3 protein: CACLDRENYGYTF. In nucleotides, the CDR3 is TGTGCCTGTCTGGACAGGGAAAACTATGGCTACACCTTC.

CDR3 coding DNA: TGTGCCAGCAGCTTACTCGCGCAGGTGGATACGCAGTATTTT. Amino acids: CASSLLAQVDTQYF. The genes are TRBV7-9 and TRBJ2-3; D ambiguous. Germline loops: CDR1 SEHNR, CDR2 FQNEAQ (reference sequence). V shed 2 bases and J shed 6 bases, with 12 bases lying between them. There are 14 residues in the CDR3.

The chain combines TRBV2 with TRBJ2-1, with D possibly TRBD1 on 5 matching bases. The CDR3 sequence is 13 residues long. From germline, CDR1 is SNHLY and CDR2 FYNNEI. The V end was cut by 7 bases, the J end by 6 bases, with 13 bases between. CDR3 protein: CASMTQGANEQFF. DNA of the CDR3: TGTGCCAGCATGACCCAAGGGGCCAATGAGCAGTTCTTC.

V gene TRBV19 combines with J gene TRBJ2-7, with TRBD2 as a possible D gene (5 bases). The CDR3 is made up of 16 amino acids. Trimming took off 1 base at V and 1 base at J, with 14 bases between the two ends. Germline loops: CDR1 LNHDA, CDR2 SQIVND (reference sequence). CDR3 nucleotide sequence: TGTGCCAGTAGTATAGCAGGCGGGCTTACTTCCTACGAGCAGTACTTC. It specifies CASSIAGGLTSYEQYF.

The V gene is TRBV27, the J gene TRBJ2-7; no clear D gene. Germline CDR1 MNHEY, CDR2 SMNVEV (reference sequence). The CDR3 length is 16 residues. V lost 8 bases and J lost 0, with 20 bases in between. CDR3 loop: CASLPPDLPSSYEQYF. Here the CDR3 DNA reads TGTGCCAGCCTCCCCCCTGACTTACCGAGCTCCTACGAGCAGTACTTC.

This clone was seen a few times. This sequence joins TRBV7-2 and TRBJ2-2, with 9 bases lining up with TRBD2. Germline V gene data show CDR1 as SGHTA and CDR2 as FQGNSA. V dropped 5 bases and J dropped 7; count of bases not matched to a gene: 11. This CDR3 is built from 16 residues. The CDR3 sequence is CASSRTIAGGLGELFF. The DNA of the CDR3 is TGTGCCAGCAGCCGTACAATTGCGGGGGGGCTCGGGGAGCTGTTTTTT.

V usage is TRBV5-1 and J usage is TRBJ2-1; perhaps TRBD1 as D (6 bases). The CDR3 has 17 amino acids. Germline values: CDR1 SGHRS, CDR2 YFSETQ. With 3 bases removed from V and 2 bases from J, the gap between germline ends came to 18 bases. CDR3 nucleotide sequence: TGCGCCAGCAGCTCTGAGCCCAGGGGTTCGCCCTACAATGAGCAGTTCTTC. Its translation: CASSSEPRGSPYNEQFF.

The chain employs TRBV10-3 and TRBJ1-5; 9 nucleotides line up with TRBD1. This CDR3 has 13 residues. Germline V gene lookup returns CDR1 ENHRY and CDR2 SYGVKD. Trimming at V came to 8 bases and at J to 5 bases, leaving 4 bases not matched to a gene. DNA of the CDR3: TGTGCCATCGGGACAGGGACCTATCAGCCCCAGCATTTT. Translating gives CAIGTGTYQPQHF.

This CDR3 reads CASSDSGFGMGRSYNEQFF. CDR3 in DNA: TGTGCCAGCAGTGACTCAGGGTTTGGAATGGGAAGGTCCTACAATGAGCAGTTCTTC. The chain carries TRBV6-4 and TRBJ2-1, with unresolved D. Trimming cost V 0 bases and J 1 base, with 19 bases left between them. The CDR3 extends over 19 amino acids. The germline CDR1 and CDR2 sequences are MRHNA and SNTAGT.

The gene calls are TRBV27 and TRBJ1-2; a possible D gene is TRBD1 (5 bases). V shed 0 bases and J shed 5 bases, with 16 bases lying between them. The CDR3 has 16 residues. Germline V lookup: CDR1 MNHEY, CDR2 SMNVEV (reference sequence). In nucleotides, the CDR3 is TGTGCCAGCAGTTTATCGCGGGGGTCGCTTTCGTATGGCTACACCTTC. Its protein product is CASSLSRGSLSYGYTF.

This clone was detected once. This rearrangement joins TRBV19 to TRBJ1-1; possibly TRBD1 for D (6 bases). This CDR3 contains 15 residues. The germline V and J ends were trimmed by 4 bases and 1 base, with 13 bases remaining between them. Germline CDR1 reads LNHDA; CDR2 reads SQIVND (reference sequence). CDR3 residues: CASSTGGVGNTEAFF. The CDR3 DNA is TGTGCCAGTAGTACGGGGGGCGTTGGGAACACTGAAGCTTTCTTT.

The chain couples TRBV19 to TRBJ2-7; tentatively, D is TRBD1 (6 bases). The germline CDR1 and CDR2 sequences are LNHDA and SQIVND (reference sequence). Trimming removed 5 bases from V and 6 bases from J, with 14 bases in between. The CDR3 consists of 13 residues. The CDR3 sequence is CASSETRQAEQYF. CDR3 bases: TGTGCCAGTAGTGAGACCCGACAGGCCGAGCAGTACTTC.

The rearrangement uses TRBV11-2 and TRBJ1-2; possibly TRBD1 for D (6 bases). Germline lookup yields CDR1 SGHAT and CDR2 FQNNGV. The CDR3 runs to 16 residues. Trimming removed 4 bases from V and 7 bases from J, with 22 bases in between. CDR3 sequence: CASSSRDMRGWAGYTF. The CDR3 DNA reads as TGTGCCAGCAGCTCGCGGGACATGCGGGGCTGGGCTGGCTACACCTTC.

The chain combines TRBV18 with TRBJ2-1; TRBD2 matches 7 bases. The CDR3 length is 17 residues. CDR1 and CDR2 (germline): KGHSH, LQKENI. J gave up 1 base and V 2 bases, and 8 bases lay outside the gene matches. The CDR3 DNA sequence: TGTGCCAGCTCACCAGAAAACCGGGGGGAATCCTACAATGAGCAGTTCTTC. This encodes CASSPENRGESYNEQFF.

This sequence joins TRBV28 and TRBJ2-3; 14 nucleotides agree with TRBD2. Germline CDR1 reads MDHEN; CDR2 reads SYDVKM. The CDR3 length is 17 residues. The trim removed 5 bases at V and 4 bases at J, leaving 8 bases unmatched. The CDR3 DNA follows: TGTGCCAGCAGTAAACGACTAGCGGGGGGGCGTGCAGATACGCAGTATTTT. Its translation: CASSKRLAGGRADTQYF.

The gene calls are TRBV27 and TRBJ2-3; 7 bases agree with TRBD1. The germline gives CDR1 MNHEY, CDR2 SMNVEV (reference sequence). This CDR3 comprises 16 residues. The J segment lost 0 bases and the V segment lost 5 bases, leaving 8 bases of the junction unmatched. The chain's CDR3 is CASSTRDSRSTDTQYF. The CDR3 region has the DNA TGTGCCAGCAGTACCCGGGACAGTCGGAGCACAGATACGCAGTATTTT.

This clone was observed once. The V call is TRBV6-4, the J call TRBJ2-1; no firm D call. The CDR3 totals 16 residues. With 6 bases removed from V and 3 bases from J, the gap between germline ends came to 18 bases. The V gene's germline CDR1 is MRHNA and CDR2 SNTAGT. CDR3 in amino acids: CASRTDTHPDYNEQFF. CDR3 DNA: TGTGCCAGCAGAACAGACACCCACCCCGACTACAATGAGCAGTTCTTC.

The chain combines TRBV28 with TRBJ1-1; TRBD1 matches 7 bases. The CDR3 runs to 12 residues. Germline CDR1 is MDHEN and CDR2 is SYDVKM. The DNA of the CDR3 is TGTGCTACGACAGGGACACACACTGAAGCTTTCTTT. Its protein is CATTGTHTEAFF.

With respect to this clone: Sequence at one end of the junction differs from germline and may be a read error. This chain connects TRBV23-1 to TRBJ1-5; 7 positions agree with TRBD1. TRBV23-1 is classed as an ORF, of uncertain function. The CDR3 totals 11 residues. The CDR3 sequence is CASSHRGVRNF. CDR3 nucleotide sequence: TGCGCCAGCAGTCACAGGGGGGTTAGGAATTTT.

This chain connects TRBV3-1 (or the pseudogene TRBV3-2) to TRBJ2-1, with 9 bases identical to TRBD1. J gave up 5 bases and V 3 bases, and 11 bases lay outside the gene matches. Per germline, CDR1 LGHDT and CDR2 YNNKEL (reference sequence). This CDR3 has 17 amino acids. The CDR3 DNA follows: TGTGCCAGCAGCCACTTTCGGGACAGGGTCTCACACAATGAGCAGTTCTTC. It encodes CASSHFRDRVSHNEQFF.

The chain has TRBV11-3 and TRBJ2-3; 14 bases align to TRBD2. The CDR3 length is 19 residues. Germline CDR1 is SGHNT and CDR2 is YENEEA. V shed 4 bases and J 4 bases; nucleotides not matched to a gene: 13. This chain's CDR3 is CASSSRTSGGPRPPDTQYF. The CDR3 DNA is TGTGCCAGCAGCTCAAGGACTAGCGGGGGGCCACGTCCGCCAGATACGCAGTATTTT.

This chain links TRBV25-1 with TRBJ1-2; the D gene is possibly TRBD1 (5 bases). Trimming took off 1 base at V and 6 bases at J, with 21 bases between the two ends. The CDR3 has 17 amino acids. Germline CDR1 and CDR2: MGHDK and SYGVNS. The CDR3 nucleotides read TGTGCCAGCAGTGAATTATTAGGGGAGGGCAGTCTTCATGGCTACACCTTC. Amino acid sequence: CASSELLGEGSLHGYTF.

This sequence joins TRBV19 and TRBJ1-2, with D possibly TRBD1 on 5 matching bases. Per the germline V gene, CDR1 is LNHDA and CDR2 is SQIVND (reference sequence). The CDR3 length is 15 residues. Trimming pared 7 bases from V and 4 bases from J, leaving 19 bases between. The DNA of the CDR3 is TGTGCCAGTACCCCCTTCGGGGGAACCTCCTATGGCTACACCTTC. It codes for CASTPFGGTSYGYTF.